A selection of T cell receptor beta chains follows, all from one sample in a study of blood T cell repertoires in COVID-19. TCRdb keeps only in-frame clones here, not all; method: immunoSEQ multiplex PCR. Counted here are a few hundred thousand clones, around 90% occurring once; the ten biggest clones make up around 20%. The material sequenced was PBMCs or T cells enriched from blood (not recorded which). These TCRs come from a woman aged 25 to 45 who had recovered from COVID-19. Both conserved end residues are part of each CDR3. D genes are given only for firm matches. The size of a clone is reported for some rows only, either as once, few or many, or as a class for expanded clones.

v_call,j_call,clone_size,d_call,cdr3_aa,cdr3_nt
TRBV6-8,TRBJ2-4,.,.,CASSYPRARCAKNIQYF,TGTGCCAGCAGTTACCCCAGGGCCCGCTGTGCCAAAAACATTCAGTACTTC
TRBV5-1,TRBJ2-3,.,TRBD1,CASSLYGTGTDTQYF,TGCGCCAGCAGCTTGTATGGGACAGGCACAGATACGCAGTATTTT
TRBV25-1,TRBJ1-2,.,TRBD1,CASSELEGQGNNFYGYTF,TGTGCCAGCAGTGAATTGGAAGGACAGGGAAATAACTTCTATGGCTACACCTTC
TRBV11-3,TRBJ2-7,.,.,CASSLQGFTDEQYF,TGTGCCAGCAGCCTACAGGGTTTCACCGACGAGCAGTACTTC
TRBV19,TRBJ2-4,.,.,CASSTSRDIQYF,TGTGCCAGTAGTACTTCCCGGGACATTCAGTACTTC
TRBV9,TRBJ2-6,once,TRBD1,CASSVATGQGFGANVLTF,TGTGCCAGCAGCGTAGCTACGGGACAGGGGTTTGGGGCCAACGTCCTGACTTTC
TRBV28,TRBJ1-5,.,.,CASSARTYNSNQPQHF,TGTGCCAGCAGTGCCAGGACATATAATAGCAATCAGCCCCAGCATTTT
TRBV28,TRBJ2-5,.,.,CASDPESSGCQETQYF,TGTGCCAGCGACCCTGAATCCTCGGGGTGTCAAGAGACCCAGTACTTC
TRBV12-3/TRBV12-4,TRBJ1-1,once,.,CASSFYTEAFF,TGTGCCAGCAGTTTCTACACTGAAGCTTTCTTT
TRBV6-6,TRBJ2-5,.,TRBD1,CASSLGQGHQETQYF,TGTGCCAGCAGTTTGGGACAGGGCCATCAAGAGACCCAGTACTTC
TRBV19,TRBJ1-1,.,TRBD1,CASGTGWTEAFF,TGTGCCAGTGGGACAGGGTGGACTGAAGCTTTCTTT
TRBV6-2/TRBV6-3,TRBJ1-6,.,TRBD1,CASSYPGQGNSPLHF,TGTGCCAGCAGTTACCCCGGACAGGGAAATTCACCCCTCCACTTT
TRBV5-1,TRBJ1-1,.,.,CASSLDREMNTEAFF,TGCGCCAGCAGCTTGGACAGGGAAATGAACACTGAAGCTTTCTTT
TRBV7-9,TRBJ2-7,few,.,CASSGRQPHEQYF,TGTGCCAGCAGCGGGAGGCAACCCCACGAGCAGTACTTC
TRBV11-2,TRBJ2-3,.,TRBD1,CASSLGTGGPDTQYF,TGTGCCAGCAGCTTAGGGACAGGGGGTCCAGATACGCAGTATTTT
TRBV13,TRBJ2-3,.,TRBD1,CASSLIQGARTDTQYF,TGTGCCAGCAGCTTAATACAGGGGGCGCGCACAGATACGCAGTATTTT
TRBV20-1,TRBJ2-1,.,TRBD1,CSASYMRQGGNEQFF,TGCAGTGCTAGTTATATGAGACAGGGGGGGAATGAGCAGTTCTTC